These 14 T cell receptor beta chains were sequenced from one sample in a study of CD8+ T cells in alopecia areata. RNA, once extracted, was reverse transcribed into cDNA for use as the sequencing template. TCRdb's copy holds only in-frame clones and misses some; the assay was immunoSEQ multiplex PCR. The data show 150,000 to 200,000 clones, with just under 60% seen just once and roughly 14% held by the top ten. The sample in question was CD4+ T cells sorted from blood, obtained at week 0. These receptors originate from a human donor with alopecia areata.

The genes are TRBV18 and TRBJ1-4; D may be TRBD1 (5 bases). Trimming took 3 bases from V and 0 from J, leaving 8 bases between them. CDR1 is KGHSH and CDR2 is LQKENI in the germline V gene. This CDR3 has 15 residues. The CDR3 sequence is CASSPPTATNEKLFF. The CDR3 bases are TGTGCCAGCTCACCTCCGACAGCAACTAATGAAAAACTGTTTTTT.

Points on this clone: Distinct nucleotide sequences in the sample also encode this CDR3. The chain links TRBV29-1 to TRBJ2-2; D not certain. The ends were cut back, 6 bases at V and 1 base at J, with 9 bases in the middle. The germline CDR1 and CDR2 sequences are SQVTM and ANQGSEA. This CDR3 is 13 amino acids long. CDR3 sequence reads: CSVDPRNTGELFF. CDR3 DNA sequence: TGCAGCGTGGATCCCAGGAACACCGGGGAGCTGTTTTTT.

This clone was seen a handful of times. V and J are TRBV7-3 and TRBJ2-5; perhaps TRBD2 as D (6 bases). The ends were cut back, 5 bases at V and 1 base at J, with 17 bases in the middle. CDR1 is SGHTA and CDR2 is FQGTGA in the germline V gene. The CDR3 length is 16 residues. Written as DNA, the CDR3 is TGTGCCAGCAGCCCAGGGCAGGGACTTAGCCAAGAGACCCAGTACTTC. Protein: CASSPGQGLSQETQYF.

There are a few counts of this clone. The DNA is omitted, as the CDR3 cannot be located on it reliably, and the CDR3 follows TCRdb's listing. The gene calls are TRBV2 and TRBJ2-5; the table's D gene call, TRBD2, was not cross checked with the DNA. Germline lookup yields CDR1 SNHLY and CDR2 FYNNEI. The CDR3 is 15 residues long, ends included. This CDR3 reads CASQGLAGFLETQYF.

The V gene is TRBV29-1, the J gene TRBJ1-1; tentative D call: TRBD1 (6 bases). The germline V gene encodes CDR1 SQVTM and CDR2 ANQGSEA. Trimming cost V 5 bases and J 0 bases, with 16 bases left between them. The length of the CDR3 is 15 residues. CDR3 coding DNA: TGCAGCGTTTCCAGTTCCGGGACAATGAACACTGAAGCTTTCTTT. It encodes CSVSSSGTMNTEAFF.

The chain couples TRBV15 to TRBJ1-6, with D tentatively TRBD1 (5 bases). Trimming stripped 0 bases from V and 16 bases from J, with 25 bases between. The CDR3 length is 17 residues. Germline CDR1 reads LNHNV; CDR2 reads YYDKDF (reference sequence). DNA for the CDR3: TGTGCCACCAGCAGAGATGGGGGATCCCACCGCTATAATTCGCTCCACTTT. It specifies CATSRDGGSHRYNSLHF.

The DNA for the CDR3 is TGTGCCAGTAGCCAAGGGGGGTCTGAAGCTTTCTTT. Residues: CASSQGGSEAFF. This sequence joins TRBV19 and TRBJ1-1; the D gene is possibly TRBD1 (6 bases). In germline, CDR1 is LNHDA, CDR2 SQIVND (reference sequence). This CDR3 has 12 amino acids. V was cut by 6 bases and J by 6 bases, with 11 bases left in between. The variable domain in full, with the rest retrieved from reference TRBV19 and TRBJ1-1, is DGGITQSPKYLFRKEGQNVTLSCEQNLNHDAMYWYRQDPGQGLRLIYYSQIVNDFQKGDIAEGYSVSREKKESFPLTVTSAQKNPTAFYLCASSQGGSEAFFGQGTRLTVV.

Only a few counts were recorded for this clone. The rearrangement uses TRBV5-1 and TRBJ1-1; the D is unclear. V was cut by 0 bases and J by 3 bases, with 6 bases left in between. CDR1 and CDR2 from the germline V gene are SGHRS and YFSETQ. The CDR3 is 13 amino acids. The CDR3 DNA is TGCGCCAGCAGCTTGGGGGTCGACACTGAAGCTTTCTTT. Protein: CASSLGVDTEAFF.

This chain uses TRBV19 with TRBJ2-2; the D is unclear. Germline V gene lookup returns CDR1 LNHDA and CDR2 SQIVND (reference sequence). The CDR3 runs to 14 residues. V gave up 3 bases and J gave up 1 base, with 6 bases separating them. CDR3 DNA sequence: TGTGCCAGTAGTATCAAAGAGAACACCGGGGAGCTGTTTTTT. Protein: CASSIKENTGELFF.

The chain links TRBV29-1 to TRBJ2-5; D may match TRBD1 or TRBD2 (6 bases each). This CDR3 region has 14 residues. V dropped 5 bases and J dropped 4 bases, with 17 bases sitting between them. Germline CDR1 and CDR2: SQVTM and ANQGSEA. This CDR3 reads CSVRGRGQRETQYF. CDR3 nucleotide sequence: TGCAGCGTTCGTGGCCGGGGGCAACGAGAGACCCAGTACTTC.

The rearrangement uses TRBV29-1 and TRBJ2-3; 9 nucleotides align to TRBD1. Germline assignment: CDR1 SQVTM and CDR2 ANQGSEA. The CDR3 totals 13 residues. J gave up 2 bases and V 7 bases, and 4 bases lay outside the gene matches. Here the CDR3 DNA reads TGCAGCGACCGGGACAGGGTCACAGATACGCAGTATTTT. Translated, it gives CSDRDRVTDTQYF.

This clone was recorded a few times. The gene calls are TRBV6-5 and TRBJ1-2; no reliable D call. The CDR3 is 14 residues long. Germline loops: CDR1 MNHEY, CDR2 SVGAGI. V shed 4 bases and J shed 4 bases, with 13 bases lying between them. CDR3 DNA sequence: TGTGCCAGCAGTTCCCCCGGCGAGATCTATGGCTACACCTTC. This sequence encodes CASSSPGEIYGYTF.

The chain links TRBV29-1 to TRBJ2-1; TRBD2 matches at 9 bases. V was clipped by 6 bases and J by 4 bases; unmatched bases: 7. Germline CDR1 is SQVTM and CDR2 is ANQGSEA. The CDR3 totals 14 residues. CDR3 amino acids: CSVAASGAYNEQFF. DNA of the CDR3: TGCAGCGTAGCAGCTAGCGGGGCATACAATGAGCAGTTCTTC.

This sequence joins TRBV30 and TRBJ2-3, with D perhaps TRBD2 (5 bases). Germline V gene data show CDR1 as GTSNPN and CDR2 as SVGIG (reference sequence). The CDR3 has 13 residues. Trimming pared 4 bases from V and 0 bases from J, leaving 8 bases between. CDR3 coding DNA: TGTGCCTGGACCCGAGGGAGCACAGATACGCAGTATTTT. Its protein is CAWTRGSTDTQYF.